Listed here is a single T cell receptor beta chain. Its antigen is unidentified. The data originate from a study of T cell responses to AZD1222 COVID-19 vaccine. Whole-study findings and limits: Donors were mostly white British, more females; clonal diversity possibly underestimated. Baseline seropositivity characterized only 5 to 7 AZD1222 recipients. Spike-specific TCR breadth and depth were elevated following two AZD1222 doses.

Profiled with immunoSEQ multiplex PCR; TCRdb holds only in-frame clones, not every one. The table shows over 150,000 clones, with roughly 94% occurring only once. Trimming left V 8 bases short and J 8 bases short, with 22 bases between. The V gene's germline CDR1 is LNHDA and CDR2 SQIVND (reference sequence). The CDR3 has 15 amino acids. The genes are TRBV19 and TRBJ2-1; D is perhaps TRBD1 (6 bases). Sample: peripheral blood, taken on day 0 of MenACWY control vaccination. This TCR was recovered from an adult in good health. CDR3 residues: CASDRGGEASHEQFF. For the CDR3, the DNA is TGTGCCAGTGACCGAGGGGGAGAGGCGAGCCATGAGCAGTTCTTC.